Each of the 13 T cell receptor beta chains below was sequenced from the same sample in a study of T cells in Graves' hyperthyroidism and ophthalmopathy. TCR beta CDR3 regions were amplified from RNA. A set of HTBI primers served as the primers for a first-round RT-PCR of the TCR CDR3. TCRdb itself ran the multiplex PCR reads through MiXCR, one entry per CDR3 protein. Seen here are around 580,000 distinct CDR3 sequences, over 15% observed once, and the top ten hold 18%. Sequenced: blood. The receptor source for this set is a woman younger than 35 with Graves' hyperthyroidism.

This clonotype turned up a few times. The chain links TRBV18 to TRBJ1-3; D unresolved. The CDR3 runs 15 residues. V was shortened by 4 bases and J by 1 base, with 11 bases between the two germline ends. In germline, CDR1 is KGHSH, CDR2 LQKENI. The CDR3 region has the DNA TGTGCCAGCTCACTTACCGGCCCTTCTGGAAACACCATATATTTT. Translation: CASSLTGPSGNTIYF.

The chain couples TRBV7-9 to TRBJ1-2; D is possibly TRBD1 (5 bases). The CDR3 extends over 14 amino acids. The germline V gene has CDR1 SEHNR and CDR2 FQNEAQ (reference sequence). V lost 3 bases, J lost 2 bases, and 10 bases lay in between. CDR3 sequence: CASSLGLKNYGYTF. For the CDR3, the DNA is TGTGCCAGCAGCTTGGGACTGAAGAACTATGGCTACACCTTC.

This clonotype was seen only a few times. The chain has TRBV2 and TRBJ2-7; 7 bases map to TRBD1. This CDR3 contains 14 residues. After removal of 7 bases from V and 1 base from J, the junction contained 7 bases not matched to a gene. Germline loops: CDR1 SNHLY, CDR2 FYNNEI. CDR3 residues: CASTRQGMSYEQYF. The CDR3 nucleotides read TGTGCCAGCACGCGACAGGGAATGTCCTACGAGCAGTACTTC.

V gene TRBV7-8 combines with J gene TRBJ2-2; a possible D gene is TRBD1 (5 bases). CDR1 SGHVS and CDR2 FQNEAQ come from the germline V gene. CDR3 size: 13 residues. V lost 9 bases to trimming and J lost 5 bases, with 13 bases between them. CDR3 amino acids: CASTKRGTGELFF. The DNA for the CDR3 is TGTGCCAGTACCAAAAGGGGTACCGGGGAGCTGTTTTTT.

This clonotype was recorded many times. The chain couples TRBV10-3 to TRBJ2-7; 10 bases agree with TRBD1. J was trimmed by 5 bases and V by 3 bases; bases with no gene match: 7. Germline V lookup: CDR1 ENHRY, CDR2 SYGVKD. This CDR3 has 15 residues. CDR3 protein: CAISDSGTGEHEQYF. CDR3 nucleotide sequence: TGTGCCATCAGTGATTCCGGGACAGGGGAGCACGAGCAGTACTTC.

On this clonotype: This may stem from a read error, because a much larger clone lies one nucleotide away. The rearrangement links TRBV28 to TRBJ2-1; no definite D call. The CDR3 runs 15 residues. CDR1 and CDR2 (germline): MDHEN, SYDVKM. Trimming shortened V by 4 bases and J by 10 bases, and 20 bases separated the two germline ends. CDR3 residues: CASSSSVLSSYEQFF. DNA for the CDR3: TGTGCCAGCAGTTCGTCAGTCCTGAGCTCCTACGAGCAGTTCTTC.

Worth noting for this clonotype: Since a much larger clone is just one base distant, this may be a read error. This CDR3 is CSACLADGGVTDTQYF. The CDR3 DNA sequence: TGCAGTGCTTGCCTTGCGGACGGGGGGGTCACAGATACGCAGTATTTT. This sequence joins TRBV20-1 and TRBJ2-3; the match to TRBD2 covers 8 bases. The CDR3 is 16 residues long. In germline, CDR1 is DFQATT, CDR2 SNEGSKA (reference sequence). Trimming removed 5 bases from V and 2 bases from J; junction bases left unmatched: 12.

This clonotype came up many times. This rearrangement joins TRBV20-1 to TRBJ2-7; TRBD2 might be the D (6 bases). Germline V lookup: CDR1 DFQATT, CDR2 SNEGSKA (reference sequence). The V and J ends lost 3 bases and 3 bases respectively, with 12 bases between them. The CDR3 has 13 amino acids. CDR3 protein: CSARFSGIYEQYF. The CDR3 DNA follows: TGCAGTGCTAGGTTTAGCGGAATCTACGAGCAGTACTTC.

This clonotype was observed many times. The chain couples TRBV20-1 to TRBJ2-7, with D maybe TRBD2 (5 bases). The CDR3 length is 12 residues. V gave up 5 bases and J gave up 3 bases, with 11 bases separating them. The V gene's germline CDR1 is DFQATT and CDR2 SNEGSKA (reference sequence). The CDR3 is CSARTGNYEQYF. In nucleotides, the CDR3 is TGCAGTGCTCGAACGGGGAACTACGAGCAGTACTTC.

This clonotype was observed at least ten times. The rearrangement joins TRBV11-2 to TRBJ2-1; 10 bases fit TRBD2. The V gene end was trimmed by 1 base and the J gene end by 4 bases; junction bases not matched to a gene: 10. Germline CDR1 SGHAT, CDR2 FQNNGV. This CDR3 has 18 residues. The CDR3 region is CASSLAPEISGGYNEQFF. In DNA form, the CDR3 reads TGTGCCAGCAGCTTAGCTCCTGAGATTAGCGGGGGGTACAATGAGCAGTTCTTC.

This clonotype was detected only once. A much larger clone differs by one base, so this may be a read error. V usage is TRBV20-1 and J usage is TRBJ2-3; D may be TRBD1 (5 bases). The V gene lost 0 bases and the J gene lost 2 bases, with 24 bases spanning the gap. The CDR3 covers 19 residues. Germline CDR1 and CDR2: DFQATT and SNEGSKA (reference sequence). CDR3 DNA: TGCAGTGCTAGAGATCTCGGAAGGGGCAGTGGTTGCAACACAGATACGCAGTATTTT. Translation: CSARDLGRGSGCNTDTQYF.

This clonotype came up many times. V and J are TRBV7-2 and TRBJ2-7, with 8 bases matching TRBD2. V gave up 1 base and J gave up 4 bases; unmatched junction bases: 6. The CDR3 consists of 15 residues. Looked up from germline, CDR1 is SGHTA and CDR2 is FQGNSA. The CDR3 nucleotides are TGTGCCAGCAGCTTAGTGGGACTAGATAGTTACGAGCAGTACTTC. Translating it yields CASSLVGLDSYEQYF.

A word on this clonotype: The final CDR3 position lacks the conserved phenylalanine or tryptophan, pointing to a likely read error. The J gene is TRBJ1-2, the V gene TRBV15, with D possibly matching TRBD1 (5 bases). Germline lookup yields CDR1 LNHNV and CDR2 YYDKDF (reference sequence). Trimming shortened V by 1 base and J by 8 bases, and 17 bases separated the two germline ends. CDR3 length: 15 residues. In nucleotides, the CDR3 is TGTGCCACCAGCAGAGTTGGGACCTACGAAGGGGGCTACACCTCC. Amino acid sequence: CATSRVGTYEGGYTS.